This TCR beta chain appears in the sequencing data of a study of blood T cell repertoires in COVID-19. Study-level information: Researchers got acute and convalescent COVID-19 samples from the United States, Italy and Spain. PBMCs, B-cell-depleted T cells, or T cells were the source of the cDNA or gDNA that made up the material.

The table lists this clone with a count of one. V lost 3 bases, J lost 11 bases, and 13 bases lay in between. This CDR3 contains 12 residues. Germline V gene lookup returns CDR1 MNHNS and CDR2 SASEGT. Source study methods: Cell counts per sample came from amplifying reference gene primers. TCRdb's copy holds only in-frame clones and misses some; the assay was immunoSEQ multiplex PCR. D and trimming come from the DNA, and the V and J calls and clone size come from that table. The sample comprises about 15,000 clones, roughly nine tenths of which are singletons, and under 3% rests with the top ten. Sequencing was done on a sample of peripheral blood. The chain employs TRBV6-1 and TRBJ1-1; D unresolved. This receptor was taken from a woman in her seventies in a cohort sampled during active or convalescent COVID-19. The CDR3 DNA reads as TGTGCCAGCAGTGATGAGACTAGGCGCGCTTTCTTT. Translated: CASSDETRRAFF.